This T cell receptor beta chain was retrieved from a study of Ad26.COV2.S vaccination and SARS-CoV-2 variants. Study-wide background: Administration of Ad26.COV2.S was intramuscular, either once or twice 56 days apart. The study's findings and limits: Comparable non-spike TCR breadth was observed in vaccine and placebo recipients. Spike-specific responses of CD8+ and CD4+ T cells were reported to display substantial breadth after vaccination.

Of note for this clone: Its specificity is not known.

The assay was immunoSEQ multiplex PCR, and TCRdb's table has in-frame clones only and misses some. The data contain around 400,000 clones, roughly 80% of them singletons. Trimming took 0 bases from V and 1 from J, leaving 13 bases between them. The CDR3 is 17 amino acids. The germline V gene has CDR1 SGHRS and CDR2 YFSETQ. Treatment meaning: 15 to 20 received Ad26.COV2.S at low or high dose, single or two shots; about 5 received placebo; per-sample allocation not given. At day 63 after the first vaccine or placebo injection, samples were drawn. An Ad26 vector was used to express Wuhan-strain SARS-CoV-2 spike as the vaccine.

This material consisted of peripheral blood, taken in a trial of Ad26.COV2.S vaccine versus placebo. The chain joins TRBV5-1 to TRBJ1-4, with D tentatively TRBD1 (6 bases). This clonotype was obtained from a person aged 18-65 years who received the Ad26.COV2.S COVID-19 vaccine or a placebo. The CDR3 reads CASSLVGGPITNEKLFF. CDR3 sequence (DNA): TGCGCCAGCAGCTTGGTTGGGGGGCCCATAACTAATGAAAAACTGTTTTTT.